The 21 T cell receptor beta chains below were found in one sample sequenced in a study of shared clonotypes between healthy human individuals. The data were produced by immunoSEQ multiplex PCR, yet TCRdb's version contains in-frame clones alone and is incomplete. The sample carries about 640,000 clones, 60% to 80% recorded once. The sequencing input was memory CD4+ T cells sorted from blood. Subset in this sample: CD45RA-negative fraction. These TCRs come from a woman in her 30s in good health.

The rearrangement joins TRBV28 to TRBJ1-1; 8 nucleotides agree with TRBD1. The trim removed 4 bases at V and 7 bases at J, leaving 11 bases unmatched. Per germline, CDR1 MDHEN and CDR2 SYDVKM. This CDR3 has 15 amino acids. The CDR3 bases are TGTGCCAGCAGTTCCCATCAGGGGGCGAATGATGAAGCTTTCTTT. It specifies CASSSHQGANDEAFF. Full variable domain (remainder filled in from reference TRBV28 and TRBJ1-1): DVKVTQSSRYLVKRTGEKVFLECVQDMDHENMFWYRQDPGLGLRLIYFSYDVKMKEKGDIPEGYSVSREKKERFSLILESASTNQTSMYLCASSSHQGANDEAFFGQGTRLTVV.

V usage is TRBV19 and J usage is TRBJ1-1; D is unresolved. Trimming removed 3 bases from V and 1 base from J, with 6 bases in between. Per the germline V gene, CDR1 is LNHDA and CDR2 is SQIVND (reference sequence). The CDR3 has 13 amino acids. The CDR3 loop is CASSMLRNTEAFF. In DNA form, the CDR3 reads TGTGCCAGTAGTATGCTGCGGAACACTGAAGCTTTCTTT.

The DNA for the CDR3 is TGTGCCAGCAGCTCCGGGACACGGAACACCGGGGAGCTGTTTTTT. Encoded protein: CASSSGTRNTGELFF. The chain has TRBV5-4 and TRBJ2-2; TRBD1 is a possible D gene (6 bases). In germline, CDR1 is SGHNT, CDR2 YYREEE (reference sequence). The CDR3 runs to 15 residues. V lost 3 bases and J lost 1, with 10 bases in between.

The chain uses TRBV2 and TRBJ1-2; TRBD1 matches 7 bases. V lost 8 bases to trimming and J lost 5 bases; unmatched junction nucleotides: 8. From germline, CDR1 is SNHLY and CDR2 FYNNEI. There are 13 residues in the CDR3. In DNA, the CDR3 is TGTGCCAGCGGCCGGGACAGCACTTATGGCTACACCTTC. Translation: CASGRDSTYGYTF.

The chain carries TRBV20-1 and TRBJ2-1; D gene unclear. This CDR3 region has 11 residues. Looked up from germline, CDR1 is DFQATT and CDR2 is SNEGSKA (reference sequence). V lost 5 bases and J 9 bases, leaving 11 bases between the germline ends. CDR3 in DNA: TGCAGTGCTCCCGACCCCGTTGAGCAGTTCTTC. Translating gives CSAPDPVEQFF.

The V and J genes are TRBV27 and TRBJ2-1; 8 positions match TRBD2. Per the germline V gene, CDR1 is MNHEY and CDR2 is SMNVEV (reference sequence). The CDR3 has 15 amino acids. V gave up 4 bases and J gave up 7 bases; unmatched junction bases: 9. The CDR3 DNA sequence: TGTGCCAGCAGTTACCCAGCGGGAGTTGGGAATGAGCAGTTCTTC. This encodes CASSYPAGVGNEQFF.

V usage is TRBV27 and J usage is TRBJ1-6; no firm D call. Germline assignment: CDR1 MNHEY and CDR2 SMNVEV (reference sequence). CDR3 size: 13 residues. V lost 5 bases and J 9 bases, leaving 11 bases between the germline ends. The CDR3 sequence: CASSSPAGSPLHF. The CDR3 DNA reads as TGTGCCAGCAGTAGTCCAGCCGGTTCACCCCTCCACTTT.

This chain connects TRBV28 to TRBJ2-7; 8 bases agree with TRBD2. The length of the CDR3 is 14 residues. Germline CDR1 MDHEN, CDR2 SYDVKM. V was pared by 6 bases and J by 0 bases, with 4 bases of the junction left unmatched. The CDR3 loop reads CASRSGGLSYEQYF. The CDR3 coding sequence is TGTGCCAGCAGGAGCGGGGGTCTCTCCTACGAGCAGTACTTC.

The chain carries TRBV15 and TRBJ2-6; D may be TRBD1 (5 bases). This CDR3 is 19 amino acids long. Trimming left V 0 bases short and J 0 bases short, with 15 bases between. Germline CDR1 LNHNV, CDR2 YYDKDF (reference sequence). The CDR3 spells CATSREMGQSGSGANVLTF. The DNA for the CDR3 is TGTGCCACCAGCAGAGAGATGGGGCAGTCAGGCTCTGGGGCCAACGTCCTGACTTTC.

The chain employs TRBV6-1 and TRBJ2-4; D uncertain. Germline CDR1 is MNHNS and CDR2 is SASEGT. CDR3 length equals 13 residues. V shed 2 bases and J shed 2 bases, with 4 bases lying between them. CDR3 sequence (DNA): TGTGCCAGCAGTGAATTTCCCAAAAACATTCAGTACTTC. It translates to CASSEFPKNIQYF.

This chain links TRBV19 with TRBJ1-3, with a possible D match to TRBD1 (6 bases). Germline V gene lookup returns CDR1 LNHDA and CDR2 SQIVND (reference sequence). The CDR3 is 14 residues long. V gave up 8 bases and J gave up 2 bases, with 13 bases separating them. The CDR3 region has the DNA TGTGCCAGTCTCAACAGGGCCACTGGAAACACCATATATTTT. This encodes CASLNRATGNTIYF. The entire variable domain, with the rest obtained from reference TRBV19 and TRBJ1-3, is as follows: DGGITQSPKYLFRKEGQNVTLSCEQNLNHDAMYWYRQDPGQGLRLIYYSQIVNDFQKGDIAEGYSVSREKKESFPLTVTSAQKNPTAFYLCASLNRATGNTIYFGEGSWLTVV.

This chain links TRBV2 with TRBJ2-5; the D gene is possibly TRBD1 (6 bases). The J call is in doubt because the DNA end fits TRBJ2-7 better. The CDR3 is 12 amino acids. Germline V gene data show CDR1 as SNHLY and CDR2 as FYNNEI. The CDR3 nucleotides are TGTGCCAGCAGTTCAGACAGGATCGAGCAGTACTTC. This encodes CASSSDRIEQYF.

The gene calls are TRBV14 and TRBJ1-1, with D unclear. V dropped 5 bases and J dropped 10 bases, with 14 bases sitting between them. Germline assignment: CDR1 SGHDN and CDR2 FVKESK. The CDR3 extends over 12 amino acids. The CDR3 DNA sequence: TGTGCCAGCAGCTCCGACGGACGTGGAGCTTTCTTT. This translates into CASSSDGRGAFF.

CDR3 residues: CASSGGSRVGQPQHF. CDR3 coding DNA: TGTGCCAGCAGCGGGGGTTCCAGGGTTGGTCAGCCCCAGCATTTT. This rearrangement joins TRBV28 to TRBJ1-5; D is possibly TRBD1 (5 bases). CDR3 length: 15 amino acids. Trimming shortened V by 6 bases and J by 6 bases, and 18 bases separated the two germline ends. From germline, CDR1 is MDHEN and CDR2 SYDVKM.

This clone occurred a few times. This chain joins TRBV18 and TRBJ2-5, with 8 bases matching TRBD2. Trimming removed 4 bases from V and 4 bases from J; junction bases left unmatched: 8. The CDR3 is 15 amino acids. Per germline, CDR1 KGHSH and CDR2 LQKENI. This CDR3 is CASSRLAGQGETQYF. The CDR3 coding sequence is TGTGCCAGCTCACGGCTAGCGGGTCAGGGAGAGACCCAGTACTTC. Drawing the rest from reference TRBV18 and TRBJ2-5, the complete variable domain is NAGVMQNPRHLVRRRGQEARLRCSPMKGHSHVYWYRQLPEEGLKFMVYLQKENIIDESGMPKERFSAEFPKEGPSILRIQQVVRGDSAAYFCASSRLAGQGETQYFGPGTRLLVL.

This clone was picked up one time. The V call is TRBV5-1, the J call TRBJ2-3; D gene uncertain. Trimming removed 2 bases at V and 1 base at J, with 5 bases between. CDR1 is SGHRS and CDR2 is YFSETQ in the germline V gene. This CDR3 comprises 13 residues. The CDR3 spells CASSFSGTDTQYF. The CDR3 DNA is TGCGCCAGCAGCTTCAGCGGCACAGATACGCAGTATTTT.

The V call is TRBV7-2, the J call TRBJ1-2; D uncertain. The V and J ends lost 6 bases and 8 bases respectively, with 13 bases between them. The germline gives CDR1 SGHTA, CDR2 FQGNSA. This CDR3 is built from 12 residues. The CDR3 is CASSLYGEGYTF. The CDR3 coding sequence is TGTGCCAGCAGTTTATACGGTGAAGGCTACACCTTC.

The chain has TRBV18 and TRBJ2-3; D possibly corresponds to TRBD1 (6 bases). Germline loops: CDR1 KGHSH, CDR2 LQKENI. This CDR3 region has 15 residues. Trimming took 4 bases from V and 0 from J, leaving 11 bases between them. CDR3 sequence (DNA): TGTGCCAGCTCACAGGGACAAACCAGCACAGATACGCAGTATTTT. Translating gives CASSQGQTSTDTQYF.

This chain joins TRBV30 and TRBJ2-7, with TRBD2 matching 10 bases. This CDR3 is 14 amino acids long. V shed 3 bases, J shed 5 bases, and the junction held 7 bases outside the gene matches. Germline CDR1 reads GTSNPN; CDR2 reads SVGIG (reference sequence). The CDR3 protein is CAWRPGTSVHEQYF. The CDR3 DNA is TGTGCCTGGAGGCCCGGGACTAGCGTCCACGAGCAGTACTTC.

This clone was counted many times. The genes are TRBV28 and TRBJ2-7; D not certain. Trimming removed 7 bases from V and 2 bases from J, with 18 bases in between. Germline CDR1 MDHEN, CDR2 SYDVKM. CDR3 length equals 15 residues. The CDR3 here is CASNRLHTFPYEQYF. The CDR3 coding sequence is TGTGCCAGCAATCGCTTACACACCTTCCCCTACGAGCAGTACTTC.

CDR3 sequence: CASSFTPFNTEAFF. The CDR3 DNA reads TGTGCCAGCAGTTTTACCCCCTTTAACACTGAAGCTTTCTTT. The chain joins TRBV6-5 to TRBJ1-1; no firm D call. Looked up from germline, CDR1 is MNHEY and CDR2 is SVGAGI. The CDR3 is 14 amino acids. The V gene lost 4 bases and the J gene lost 2 bases, with 11 bases spanning the gap.